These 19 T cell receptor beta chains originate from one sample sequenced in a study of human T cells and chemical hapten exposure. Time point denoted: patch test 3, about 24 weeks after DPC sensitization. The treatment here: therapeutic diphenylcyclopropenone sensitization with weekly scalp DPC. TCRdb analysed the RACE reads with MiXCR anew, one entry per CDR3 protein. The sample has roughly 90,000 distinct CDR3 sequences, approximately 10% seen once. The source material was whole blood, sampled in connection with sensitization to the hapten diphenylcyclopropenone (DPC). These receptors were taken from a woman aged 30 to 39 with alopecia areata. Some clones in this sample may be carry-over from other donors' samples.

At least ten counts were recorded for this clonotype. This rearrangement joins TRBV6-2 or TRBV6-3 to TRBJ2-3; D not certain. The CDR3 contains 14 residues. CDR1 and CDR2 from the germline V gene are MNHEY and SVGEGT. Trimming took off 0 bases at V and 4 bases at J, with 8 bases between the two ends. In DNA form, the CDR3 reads TGTGCCAGCAGTTACTCTCTTCTACCAGATACGCAGTATTTT. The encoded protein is CASSYSLLPDTQYF.

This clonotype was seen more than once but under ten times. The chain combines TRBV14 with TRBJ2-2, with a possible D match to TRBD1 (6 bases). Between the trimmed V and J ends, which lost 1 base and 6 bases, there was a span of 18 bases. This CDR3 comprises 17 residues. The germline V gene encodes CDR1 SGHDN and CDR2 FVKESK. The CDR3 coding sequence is TGTGCCAGCAGCCAAGGGCGATGGGGGCAAAGGGCCGGGGAGCTGTTTTTT. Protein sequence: CASSQGRWGQRAGELFF.

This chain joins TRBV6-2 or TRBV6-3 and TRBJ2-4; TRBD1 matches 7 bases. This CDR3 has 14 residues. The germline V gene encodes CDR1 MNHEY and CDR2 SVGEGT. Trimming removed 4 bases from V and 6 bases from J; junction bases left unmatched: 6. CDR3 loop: CASSSTGELNIQYF. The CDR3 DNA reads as TGTGCCAGCAGTTCCACAGGGGAACTAAACATTCAGTACTTC.

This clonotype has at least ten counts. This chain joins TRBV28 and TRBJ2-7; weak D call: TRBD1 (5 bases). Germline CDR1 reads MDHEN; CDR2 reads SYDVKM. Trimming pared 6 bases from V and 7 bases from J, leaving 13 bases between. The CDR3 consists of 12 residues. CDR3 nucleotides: TGTGCCAGCAGCTCATCAGGGATTGAGCAGTACGTC. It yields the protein CASSSSGIEQYV.

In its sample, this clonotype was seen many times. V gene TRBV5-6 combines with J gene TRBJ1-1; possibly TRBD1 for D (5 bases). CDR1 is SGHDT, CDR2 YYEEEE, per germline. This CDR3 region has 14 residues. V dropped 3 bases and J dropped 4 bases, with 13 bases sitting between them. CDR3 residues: CASSSAAGITEAFF. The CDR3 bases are TGTGCCAGCAGCTCGGCGGCAGGGATCACTGAAGCTTTCTTT.

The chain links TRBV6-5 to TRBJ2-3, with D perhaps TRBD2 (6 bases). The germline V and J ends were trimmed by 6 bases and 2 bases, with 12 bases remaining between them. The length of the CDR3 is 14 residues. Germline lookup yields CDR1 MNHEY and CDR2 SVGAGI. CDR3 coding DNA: TGTGCCAGCAGCCAGAGGACTACCACAGATACGCAGTATTTT. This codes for CASSQRTTTDTQYF.

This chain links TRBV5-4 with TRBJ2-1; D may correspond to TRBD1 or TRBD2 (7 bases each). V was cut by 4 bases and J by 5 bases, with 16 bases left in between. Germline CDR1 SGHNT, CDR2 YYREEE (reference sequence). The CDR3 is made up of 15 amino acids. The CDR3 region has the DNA TGTGCCAGCAGCCAGGGGGGTCTAGCGGACAATGAGCAGTTCTTC. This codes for CASSQGGLADNEQFF.

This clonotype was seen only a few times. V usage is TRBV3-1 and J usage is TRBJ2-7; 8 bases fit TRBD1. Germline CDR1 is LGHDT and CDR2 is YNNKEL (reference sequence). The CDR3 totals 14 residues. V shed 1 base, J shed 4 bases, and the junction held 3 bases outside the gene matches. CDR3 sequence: CASSQGQGLYEQYV. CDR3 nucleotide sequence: TGTGCCAGCAGCCAAGGACAGGGGCTGTACGAGCAGTACGTC.

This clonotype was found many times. In DNA, the CDR3 is TGTGCCAGCAGCTTCGGCGTCATGCTCGGGGAGACCCAGTACTTC. Protein sequence: CASSFGVMLGETQYF. The V gene is TRBV7-6, the J gene TRBJ2-5; D is undetermined. Germline loops: CDR1 SGHVS, CDR2 FNYEAQ. V lost 3 bases, J lost 5 bases, and 16 bases lay in between. This CDR3 comprises 15 residues.

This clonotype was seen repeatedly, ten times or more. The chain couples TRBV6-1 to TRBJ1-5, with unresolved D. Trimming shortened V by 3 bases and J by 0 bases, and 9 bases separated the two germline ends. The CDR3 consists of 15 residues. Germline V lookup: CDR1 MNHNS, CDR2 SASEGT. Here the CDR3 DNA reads TGTGCCAGCAGTGATCCGGGTTCTAGCAATCAGCCCCAGCATTTT. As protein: CASSDPGSSNQPQHF.

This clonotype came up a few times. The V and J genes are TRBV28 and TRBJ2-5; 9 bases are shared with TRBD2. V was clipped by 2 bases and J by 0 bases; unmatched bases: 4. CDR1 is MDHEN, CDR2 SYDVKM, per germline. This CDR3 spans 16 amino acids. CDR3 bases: TGTGCCAGCAGTTTAATCACTAGCGGGTACCAAGAGACCCAGTACTTC. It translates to CASSLITSGYQETQYF. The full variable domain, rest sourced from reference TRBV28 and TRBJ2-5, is DVKVTQSSRYLVKRTGEKVFLECVQDMDHENMFWYRQDPGLGLRLIYFSYDVKMKEKGDIPEGYSVSREKKERFSLILESASTNQTSMYLCASSLITSGYQETQYFGPGTRLLVL.

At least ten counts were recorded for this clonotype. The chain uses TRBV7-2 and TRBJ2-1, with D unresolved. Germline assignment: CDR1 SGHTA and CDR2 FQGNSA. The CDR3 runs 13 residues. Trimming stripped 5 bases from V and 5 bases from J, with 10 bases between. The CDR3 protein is CASSTSLDNEQFF. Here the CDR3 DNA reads TGTGCCAGCAGCACCTCCCTGGACAATGAGCAGTTCTTC.

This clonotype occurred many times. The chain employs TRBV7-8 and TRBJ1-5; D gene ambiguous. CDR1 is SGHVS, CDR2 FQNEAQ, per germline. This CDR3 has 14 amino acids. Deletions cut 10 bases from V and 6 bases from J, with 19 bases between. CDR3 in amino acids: CATGMWARTQPQHF. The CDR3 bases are TGTGCCACCGGTATGTGGGCTCGGACTCAGCCCCAGCATTTT.

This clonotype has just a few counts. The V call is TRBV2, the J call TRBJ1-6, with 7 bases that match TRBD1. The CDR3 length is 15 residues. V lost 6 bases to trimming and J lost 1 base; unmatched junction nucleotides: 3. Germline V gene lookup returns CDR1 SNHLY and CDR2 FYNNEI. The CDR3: CASSPDRSYNSPLHF. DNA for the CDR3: TGTGCCAGCAGCCCGGACAGGTCCTATAATTCACCCCTCCACTTT.

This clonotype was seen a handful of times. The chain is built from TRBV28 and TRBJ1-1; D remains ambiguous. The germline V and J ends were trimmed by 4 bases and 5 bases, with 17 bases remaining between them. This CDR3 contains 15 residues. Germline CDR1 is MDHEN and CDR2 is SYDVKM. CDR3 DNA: TGTGCCAGCAGTTCCCATGCAGGAGTAATGACTGAAGCTTTCTTT. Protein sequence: CASSSHAGVMTEAFF.

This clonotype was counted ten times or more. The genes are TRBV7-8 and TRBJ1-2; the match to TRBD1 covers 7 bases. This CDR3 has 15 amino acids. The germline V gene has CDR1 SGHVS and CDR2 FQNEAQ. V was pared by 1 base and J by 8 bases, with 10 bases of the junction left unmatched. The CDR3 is CASSLGTGTAVGYTF. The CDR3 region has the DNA TGTGCCAGCAGCTTAGGCACCGGGACAGCAGTCGGCTACACCTTC.

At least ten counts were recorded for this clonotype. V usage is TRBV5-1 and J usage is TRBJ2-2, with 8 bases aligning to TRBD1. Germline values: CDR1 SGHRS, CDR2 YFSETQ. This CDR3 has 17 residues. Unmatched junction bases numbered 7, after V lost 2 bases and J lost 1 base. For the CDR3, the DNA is TGCGCCAGCAGCTTATCTGCAGGGGGCCTGAACACCGGGGAGCTGTTTTTT. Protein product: CASSLSAGGLNTGELFF.

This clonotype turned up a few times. The CDR3 here is CSARDDGTQETQYF. Here the CDR3 DNA reads TGCAGTGCTAGAGATGACGGGACCCAAGAGACCCAGTACTTC. V is TRBV20-1 and J is TRBJ2-5; D possibly matches TRBD1 or TRBD2 (5 bases each). The V end lost 0 bases, the J end lost 1 base, and 9 bases lay between the germline ends. Germline CDR1 is DFQATT and CDR2 is SNEGSKA (reference sequence). The CDR3 is 14 residues long.

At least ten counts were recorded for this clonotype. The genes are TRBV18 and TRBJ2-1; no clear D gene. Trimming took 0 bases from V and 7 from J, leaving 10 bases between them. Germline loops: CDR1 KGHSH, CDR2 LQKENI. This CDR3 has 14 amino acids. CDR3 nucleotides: TGTGCCAGCTCACCACCGGCCTCTTGGAATGAGCAGTTCTTC. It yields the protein CASSPPASWNEQFF.